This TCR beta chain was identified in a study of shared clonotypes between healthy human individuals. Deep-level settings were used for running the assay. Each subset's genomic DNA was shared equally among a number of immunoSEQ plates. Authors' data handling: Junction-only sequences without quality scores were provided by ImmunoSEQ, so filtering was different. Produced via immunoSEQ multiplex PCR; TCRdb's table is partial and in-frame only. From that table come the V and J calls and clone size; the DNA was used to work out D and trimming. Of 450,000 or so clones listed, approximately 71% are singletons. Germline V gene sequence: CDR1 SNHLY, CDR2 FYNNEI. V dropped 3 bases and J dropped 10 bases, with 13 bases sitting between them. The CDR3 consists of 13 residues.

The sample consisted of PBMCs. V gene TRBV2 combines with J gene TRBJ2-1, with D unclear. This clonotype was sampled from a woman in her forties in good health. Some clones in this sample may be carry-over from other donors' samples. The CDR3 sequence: CASSDYSGGEQFF. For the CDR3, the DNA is TGTGCCAGCAGTGATTATTCGGGTGGGGAGCAGTTCTTC.